The 21 T cell receptor beta chains given below trace back to one sample, sequenced in a study of CD8+CD57+ T cells in acquired aplastic anemia. Selection for sequencing was limited to patients who had shown CD8+CD57+ cell expansion by flow cytometry. Genomic DNA provided the template from which TCR beta VDJ and CDR3 profiles were obtained. TCRdb independently ran MiXCR on the reads; one entry per CDR3 protein. Altogether over 150,000 distinct CDR3 sequences are present, 60% to 80% being singletons, with the ten largest covering more than 35%. The sequenced sample consisted of sorted CD4+, CD8+, or CD8+CD57+ T cells (not recorded which) from PBMCs. The source is a human donor with aplastic anemia.

V gene TRBV5-5 combines with J gene TRBJ2-7, with 9 bases fitting TRBD1. Germline CDR1 is SGHKS and CDR2 is YYEKEE (reference sequence). CDR3 length equals 15 residues. V dropped 1 base and J dropped 4; count of bases not matched to a gene: 6. DNA of the CDR3: TGTGCCAGCAGCTTGTCTGGGACAGGGCTGTACGAGCAGTACTTC. Translating gives CASSLSGTGLYEQYF.

The DNA for the CDR3 is TGTGCCAGCAGCCCTCGCCCGGACAACTATGGCTACACCTTC. It encodes CASSPRPDNYGYTF. The chain is built from TRBV7-6 and TRBJ1-2, with unresolved D. Trimming cost V 5 bases and J 2 bases, with 12 bases left between them. CDR3 length: 14 residues. The germline gives CDR1 SGHVS, CDR2 FNYEAQ.

The chain employs TRBV10-3 and TRBJ1-3; TRBD1 might be the D (5 bases). The CDR3 consists of 16 residues. Germline CDR1 is ENHRY and CDR2 is SYGVKD. The V gene lost 3 bases and the J gene lost 0 bases, with 12 bases spanning the gap. The CDR3 sequence is CAISDRGASSGNTIYF. As DNA, the CDR3 is TGTGCCATCAGTGACCGAGGGGCCAGCTCTGGAAACACCATATATTTT.

The gene calls are TRBV10-3 and TRBJ2-1; TRBD2 might be the D (6 bases). CDR1 is ENHRY and CDR2 is SYGVKD in the germline V gene. This CDR3 has 16 residues. The ends were cut back, 3 bases at V and 4 bases at J, with 16 bases in the middle. CDR3 DNA: TGTGCCATCAGTGACCCGGAGGGTAGAGGGTACAATGAGCAGTTCTTC. It is translated as CAISDPEGRGYNEQFF.

The J gene is TRBJ1-4, the V gene TRBV9; weak D call: TRBD1 (5 bases). V dropped 3 bases and J dropped 7 bases, with 10 bases sitting between them. This CDR3 comprises 13 residues. The V gene's germline CDR1 is SGDLS and CDR2 YYNGEE. CDR3 DNA sequence: TGTGCCAGCAGCGCGGGGGGGACTGAAAAACTGTTTTTT. Amino acids: CASSAGGTEKLFF.

V is TRBV19 and J is TRBJ1-2; TRBD1 matches 7 bases. Trimming at V came to 6 bases and at J to 5 bases, leaving 12 bases not matched to a gene. Germline assignment: CDR1 LNHDA and CDR2 SQIVND (reference sequence). This CDR3 region has 15 residues. CDR3 sequence (DNA): TGTGCCAGTAGCGCGAGGGAGGGGGCAAGGTATGGCTACACCTTC. This translates into CASSAREGARYGYTF.

The rearrangement joins TRBV11-2 to TRBJ2-5; the D gene could be TRBD1 or TRBD2 (6 bases each). Germline CDR1 reads SGHAT; CDR2 reads FQNNGV. The germline V and J ends were trimmed by 9 bases and 1 base, with 21 bases remaining between them. The CDR3 spans 16 residues. CDR3 sequence: CASSPRGGPAQETQYF. DNA of the CDR3: TGTGCCAGTAGTCCTCGAGGGGGGCCAGCCCAAGAGACCCAGTACTTC.

This chain links TRBV29-1 with TRBJ1-1; D is possibly TRBD1 (6 bases). The V gene's germline CDR1 is SQVTM and CDR2 ANQGSEA. The CDR3 has 13 amino acids. V shed 7 bases and J shed 1 base, with 13 bases lying between them. CDR3 bases: TGCAGCGCAACCAAGGGGGGGAACACTGAAGCTTTCTTT. Its protein is CSATKGGNTEAFF.

This clonotype appeared a single time. The chain recombines TRBV5-1 with TRBJ1-2; D is unresolved. CDR1 is SGHRS, CDR2 YFSETQ, per germline. Trimming removed 4 bases from V and 5 bases from J, with 24 bases in between. The length of the CDR3 is 17 residues. CDR3 loop: CASSQDSQRGDLYGYTF. CDR3 DNA: TGCGCCAGCAGCCAAGACTCCCAACGGGGAGACTTATATGGCTACACCTTC.

CDR3 region: CASNQGSTYEQYF. The CDR3, as DNA: TGTGCCAGCAATCAGGGGAGTACCTACGAGCAGTACTTC. The chain joins TRBV10-3 to TRBJ2-7; D perhaps matches TRBD1 (6 bases). Germline V lookup: CDR1 ENHRY, CDR2 SYGVKD. V lost 10 bases to trimming and J lost 2 bases, with 15 bases between them. There are 13 residues in the CDR3.

V usage is TRBV9 and J usage is TRBJ2-3; no definite D call. The CDR3 totals 16 residues. The V and J ends lost 0 bases and 2 bases respectively, with 13 bases between them. Per germline, CDR1 SGDLS and CDR2 YYNGEE. CDR3: CASSVEGEPDTDTQYF. Here the CDR3 DNA reads TGTGCCAGCAGCGTAGAAGGTGAGCCGGACACAGATACGCAGTATTTT.

This clonotype was counted many times. J is TRBJ2-2 and V is TRBV4-2; a possible D gene is TRBD2 (5 bases). The V gene's germline CDR1 is LGHNA and CDR2 YNFKEQ. V was cut by 0 bases and J by 3 bases, with 8 bases left in between. CDR3 length: 15 residues. CDR3 in amino acids: CASSQDLGDTGELFF. CDR3 bases: TGTGCCAGCAGCCAAGATCTCGGGGACACCGGGGAGCTGTTTTTT.

Only one count was recorded for this clonotype. The chain recombines TRBV6-5 with TRBJ2-7; 7 positions match TRBD2. The germline gives CDR1 MNHEY, CDR2 SVGAGI. The CDR3 has 14 residues. The V and J ends lost 4 bases and 5 bases, in that order; junction bases with no gene match: 8. The CDR3, as DNA: TGTGCCAGCAGTTTGAGGACTAGTGTCGACGAGCAGTACTTC. Its translation: CASSLRTSVDEQYF.

The chain recombines TRBV10-3 with TRBJ2-7; D gene uncertain. Germline V gene lookup returns CDR1 ENHRY and CDR2 SYGVKD. The CDR3 runs to 14 residues. Trimming stripped 3 bases from V and 0 bases from J, with 9 bases between. The CDR3 sequence is CAISERVSSYEQYF. The DNA for the CDR3 is TGTGCCATCAGTGAACGGGTTAGCTCCTACGAGCAGTACTTC.

This clonotype was detected a few times. The CDR3 region is CARGGQDYEQYF. The CDR3 DNA reads TGTGCTAGAGGGGGACAGGACTACGAGCAGTACTTC. V usage is TRBV11-1 and J usage is TRBJ2-7, with TRBD1 identical over 8 bases. CDR1 is SGHAT, CDR2 FQDESV, per germline (reference sequence). The CDR3 sequence is 12 residues long. Supplemented by reference TRBV11-1 and TRBJ2-7, the full variable domain reads EAEVAQSPRYKITEKSQAVAFWCDPISGHATLYWYRQILGQGPELLVQFQDESVVDDSQLPKDRFSAERLKGVDSTLKIQPAELGDSAMYLCARGGQDYEQYFGPGTRLTVT.

This clonotype occurred once. The J gene is TRBJ1-6, the V gene TRBV3-1; D remains unclear. Germline CDR1 LGHDT, CDR2 YNNKEL (reference sequence). Trimming took 1 base from V and 6 from J, leaving 10 bases between them. The CDR3 has 15 amino acids. CDR3 amino acids: CASSQGGGANSPLHF. CDR3 nucleotides: TGTGCCAGCAGCCAAGGTGGCGGAGCTAATTCACCCCTCCACTTT.

This clonotype was seen only once. V is TRBV5-1 and J is TRBJ2-3, with 7 bases fitting TRBD2. CDR1 is SGHRS and CDR2 is YFSETQ in the germline V gene. Unmatched junction bases numbered 12, after V lost 0 bases and J lost 5 bases. CDR3 length: 17 residues. DNA of the CDR3: TGCGCCAGCAGCTTGGGCAGTCCTAGCGGTTCTGGAGATACGCAGTATTTT. This codes for CASSLGSPSGSGDTQYF. Filled out from reference TRBV5-1 and TRBJ2-3, the complete variable domain reads KAGVTQTPRYLIKTRGQQVTLSCSPISGHRSVSWYQQTPGQGLQFLFEYFSETQRNKGNFPGRFSGRQFSNSRSEMNVSTLELGDSALYLCASSLGSPSGSGDTQYFGPGTRLTVL.

V usage is TRBV20-1 and J usage is TRBJ1-2; D may be TRBD1 (6 bases). V lost 1 base and J 4 bases, leaving 16 bases between the germline ends. Germline V gene sequence: CDR1 DFQATT, CDR2 SNEGSKA (reference sequence). The CDR3 covers 15 residues. The CDR3 coding sequence is TGCAGTGCTAGAGGCCGGGCGGGGGGCGCCTATGGCTACACCTTC. This encodes CSARGRAGGAYGYTF.

The chain couples TRBV19 to TRBJ1-4, with 10 bases lining up with TRBD1. The length of the CDR3 is 18 residues. Trimming removed 7 bases from V and 1 base from J; junction bases left unmatched: 12. The V gene's germline CDR1 is LNHDA and CDR2 SQIVND (reference sequence). The CDR3 DNA reads TGTGCCAGTAAGTCCGATGACAGGGGGCCCGGAACTAATGAAAAACTGTTTTTT. This encodes CASKSDDRGPGTNEKLFF.

This rearrangement joins TRBV7-2 to TRBJ2-5; tentatively, D is TRBD1 (6 bases). The CDR3 is 14 amino acids. With 0 bases removed from V and 5 bases from J, the gap between germline ends came to 10 bases. Germline assignment: CDR1 SGHTA and CDR2 FQGNSA. CDR3 amino acids: CASSLAGQRETQYF. CDR3 coding DNA: TGTGCCAGCAGCTTAGCAGGACAGAGGGAGACCCAGTACTTC.

The chain joins TRBV10-3 to TRBJ2-7; 8 bases are shared with TRBD2. In germline, CDR1 is ENHRY, CDR2 SYGVKD. The CDR3 covers 14 residues. The trim removed 8 bases at V and 2 bases at J, leaving 8 bases unmatched. This CDR3 is CAIGTEAGAYEQYV. The CDR3 DNA reads TGTGCCATCGGGACTGAAGCGGGAGCCTACGAGCAGTACGTC.